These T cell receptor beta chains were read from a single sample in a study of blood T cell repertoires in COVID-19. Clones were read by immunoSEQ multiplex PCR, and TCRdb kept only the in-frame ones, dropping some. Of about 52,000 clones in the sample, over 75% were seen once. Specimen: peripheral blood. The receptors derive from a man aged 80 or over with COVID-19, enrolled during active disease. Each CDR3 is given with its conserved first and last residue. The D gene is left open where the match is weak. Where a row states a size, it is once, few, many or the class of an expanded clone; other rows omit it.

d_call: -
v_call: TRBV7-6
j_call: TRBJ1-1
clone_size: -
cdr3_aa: CASSKDSNTEAFF
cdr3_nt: TGTGCCAGCAGCAAGGACAGTAACACTGAAGCTTTCTTT

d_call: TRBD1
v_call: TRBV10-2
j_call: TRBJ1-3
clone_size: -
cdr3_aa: CASRDRLYSGNTIYF
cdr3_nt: TGCGCCAGCCGGGACAGGCTCTACTCTGGAAACACCATATATTTT

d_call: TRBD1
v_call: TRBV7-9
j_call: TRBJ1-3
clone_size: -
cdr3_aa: CASSRGTGADSGNTIYF
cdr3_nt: TGTGCCAGCAGCCGGGGGACAGGGGCCGACTCTGGAAACACCATATATTTT

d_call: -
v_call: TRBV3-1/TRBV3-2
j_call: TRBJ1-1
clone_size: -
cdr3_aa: CASSQAGGMNTEAFF
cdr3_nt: TGTGCCAGCAGCCAAGCCGGGGGGATGAACACTGAAGCTTTCTTT

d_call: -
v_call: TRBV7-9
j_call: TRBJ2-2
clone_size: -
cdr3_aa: CASSSSARGTGELFF
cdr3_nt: TGTGCCAGCAGCTCAAGCGCCAGGGGTACCGGGGAGCTGTTTTTT

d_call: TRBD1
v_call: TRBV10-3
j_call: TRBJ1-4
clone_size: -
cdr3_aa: CAISDYDRVNEKLFF
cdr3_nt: TGTGCCATCAGTGACTACGACAGGGTAAATGAAAAACTGTTTTTT

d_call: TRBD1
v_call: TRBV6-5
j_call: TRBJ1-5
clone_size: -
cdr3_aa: CASSYSGQGQPQHF
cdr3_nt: TGTGCCAGCAGTTACTCGGGACAGGGTCAGCCCCAGCATTTT

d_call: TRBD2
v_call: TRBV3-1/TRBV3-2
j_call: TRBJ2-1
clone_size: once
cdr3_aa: CASSHLAGGLYNEQFF
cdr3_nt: TGTGCCAGCAGCCATCTCGCGGGGGGCCTTTACAATGAGCAGTTCTTC

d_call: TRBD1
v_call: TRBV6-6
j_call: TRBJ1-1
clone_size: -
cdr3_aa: CASSYEGQGMNTEAFF
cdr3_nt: TGTGCCAGCAGTTACGAAGGACAGGGGATGAACACTGAAGCTTTCTTT

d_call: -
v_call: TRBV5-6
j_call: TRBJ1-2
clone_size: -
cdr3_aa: CASSLVHSNGYTF
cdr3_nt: TGTGCCAGCAGCTTGGTTCACAGCAATGGCTACACCTTC

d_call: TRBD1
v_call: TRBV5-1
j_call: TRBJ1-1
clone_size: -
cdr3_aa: CASSMGQEAEAFF
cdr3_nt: TGCGCCAGCAGCATGGGACAGGAGGCTGAAGCTTTCTTT

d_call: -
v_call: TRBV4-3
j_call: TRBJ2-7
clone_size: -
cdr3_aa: CASSQTGSSYEQYF
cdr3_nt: TGCGCCAGCAGCCAAACAGGCAGCTCCTACGAGCAGTACTTC

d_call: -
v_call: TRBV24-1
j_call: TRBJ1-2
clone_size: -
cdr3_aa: CATSEAGSYGYTF
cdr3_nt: TGTGCCACCAGTGAGGCAGGCTCCTATGGCTACACCTTC

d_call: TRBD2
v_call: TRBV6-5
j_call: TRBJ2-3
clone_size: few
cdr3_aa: CASSYAGVSTDTQYF
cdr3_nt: TGTGCCAGCAGTTACGCGGGGGTTTCCACAGATACGCAGTATTTT

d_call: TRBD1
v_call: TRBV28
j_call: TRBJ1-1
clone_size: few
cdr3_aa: CASSRTGLNTEAFF
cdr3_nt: TGTGCCAGCAGTCGGACAGGACTGAACACTGAAGCTTTCTTT

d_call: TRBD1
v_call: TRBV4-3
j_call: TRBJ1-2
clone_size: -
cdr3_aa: CASSQTGQSYGYTF
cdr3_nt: TGCGCCAGCAGCCAAACGGGACAGTCCTATGGCTACACCTTC

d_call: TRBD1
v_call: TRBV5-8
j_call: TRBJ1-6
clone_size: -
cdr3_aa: CASSAPGQPHSPLHF
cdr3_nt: TGTGCCAGCAGCGCGCCGGGACAGCCTCATTCACCCCTCCACTTT

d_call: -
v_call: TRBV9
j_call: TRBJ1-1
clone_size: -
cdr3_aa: CASSVEVNTEAFF
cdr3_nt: TGTGCCAGCAGCGTGGAGGTGAACACTGAAGCTTTCTTT

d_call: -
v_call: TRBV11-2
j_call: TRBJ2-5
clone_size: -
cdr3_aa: CASSALGTQYF
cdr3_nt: TGTGCCAGTTCAGCGCTGGGGACCCAGTACTTC

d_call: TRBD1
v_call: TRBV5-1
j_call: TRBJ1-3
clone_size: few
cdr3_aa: CASSLDRGSSGNTIYF
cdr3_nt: TGCGCCAGCAGTCTTGACAGGGGGAGCTCTGGAAACACCATATATTTT

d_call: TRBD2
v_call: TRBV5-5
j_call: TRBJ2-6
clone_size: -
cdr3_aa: CASSLLAGGSGANVLTF
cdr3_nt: TGTGCCAGCAGCTTACTAGCGGGGGGCTCTGGGGCCAACGTCCTGACTTTC

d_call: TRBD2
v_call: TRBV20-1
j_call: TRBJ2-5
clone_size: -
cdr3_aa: CSASRSSGSPGETQYF
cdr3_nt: TGCAGTGCTAGTCGGTCTAGCGGGAGTCCGGGGGAGACCCAGTACTTC